The clone carrying this T cell receptor (beta chain) came up once. Libraries were prepared by immunoSEQ multiplex PCR; TCRdb keeps only in-frame clonotypes and omits some of them. This sample has more than 200,000 clones, with roughly nine tenths found just once. The data derive from a study of blood T cell repertoires in COVID-19. Looking at the study overall: In each case, the material was cDNA or gDNA derived from T cells, B-cell-depleted T cells, or PBMCs.

This CDR3 comprises 12 residues. CDR1 is SGHVS, CDR2 FQNEAQ, per germline. After removal of 4 bases from V and 7 bases from J, the junction contained 4 bases not matched to a gene. The sequence came from a man between 65 and 80 years old with acute or convalescent COVID-19. The V gene is TRBV7-8, the J gene TRBJ2-7; 7 positions agree with TRBD1. Sequenced input: peripheral blood. This CDR3 is CASSWTGREQYF. The CDR3 DNA reads TGTGCCAGCAGCTGGACAGGCCGGGAGCAGTACTTC.